The rows below give T cell receptor beta chains drawn from one sample of a study of T cell responses to AZD1222 COVID-19 vaccine. This table comes from immunoSEQ multiplex PCR, and its TCRdb copy is limited to in-frame clones, with some not included. The sample shows 99,000 or so clones, 85% to 95% of them seen only once. The source material was peripheral blood, sampled on day 0 of AZD1222 vaccination. Receptors were obtained from an adult in good health. Each CDR3 is given with its conserved first and last residue. Each record gives: clone size, V gene, J gene, D gene, CDR3 DNA, CDR3 protein. A D gene is named only where the DNA matches it firmly. Clone size, where shown, is once, few, many, or a class for clones that have expanded.

>-|TRBV5-1|TRBJ2-1|-
TGCGCCAGCAGCCCAAAACAGGGCTACAATGAGCAGTTCTTC
CASSPKQGYNEQFF
>-|TRBV4-2|TRBJ2-3|TRBD2
TGTGCCAGCAGCCCTTGGGCCGCTAGCGGGGGCACAGATACGCAGTATTTT
CASSPWAASGGTDTQYF
>-|TRBV5-5|TRBJ1-5|-
TGTGCCAGCAGCTTGATACAGAATCAGCCCCAGCATTTT
CASSLIQNQPQHF
>-|TRBV9|TRBJ2-2|-
TGTGCCAGCAGCCTGGCCTGGACCGGCACCGGGGAGCTGTTTTTT
CASSLAWTGTGELFF
>-|TRBV5-4|TRBJ2-3|TRBD2
TGTGCCAGCAGCTTGGCGACTAGCGGGGGGGCCACAGATACGCAGTATTTT
CASSLATSGGATDTQYF
>-|TRBV7-9|TRBJ1-2|-
TGTGCCAGCAGCTTAGTCGGCGGCAGACGAAACACCTTC
CASSLVGGRRNTF
>-|TRBV19|TRBJ2-7|-
TGTGCCAGTAGTATCAGGGCCGTCTCCTACGAGCAGTACTTC
CASSIRAVSYEQYF
>-|TRBV5-1|TRBJ1-2|-
TGCGCCAGCAGCCCGGACTTACCACGGCACTATGGCTACACCTTC
CASSPDLPRHYGYTF
>few|TRBV5-1|TRBJ2-5|TRBD1
TGCGCCAGCAGCTCCGACAGGGTAGGGCAAGAGACCCAGTACTTC
CASSSDRVGQETQYF
>-|TRBV18|TRBJ1-1|-
TGTGCCAGCTCACCTAGGGCAGGCGAGGGGTTGAACACTGAAGCTTTCTTT
CASSPRAGEGLNTEAFF
>-|TRBV18|TRBJ1-1|-
TGTGCCAGCTCAGAACTAGGGGGGAAGAACACTGAAGCTTTCTTT
CASSELGGKNTEAFF
>-|TRBV5-4|TRBJ2-3|TRBD2
TGTGCCAGCTCACTGCTGGTAGCGGGAGGCTCAGATACGCAGTATTTT
CASSLLVAGGSDTQYF
>once|TRBV3-1/TRBV3-2|TRBJ2-2|-
TGTGCCAGCAGCCCTGGATCCTATAGCGCCCCCGGGGAGCTGTTTTTT
CASSPGSYSAPGELFF
>-|TRBV18|TRBJ1-3|-
TGTGCCAGCTCAAGGGGCTCTGGAAACACCATATATTTT
CASSRGSGNTIYF
>-|TRBV29-1|TRBJ1-3|-
TGCAGCGTTGCAAATGTGACAGGCTCTTACTCTGGAAACACCATATATTTT
CSVANVTGSYSGNTIYF
>-|TRBV2|TRBJ2-7|TRBD2
TGTGCCAGCAGAGGACGGTCGGGAGGAGCCGACGAGCAGTACTTC
CASRGRSGGADEQYF
>-|TRBV7-2|TRBJ2-3|-
TGTGCCAGCAGCTCCTACTCTAGCACAGATACGCAGTATTTT
CASSSYSSTDTQYF
>-|TRBV6-5|TRBJ1-1|TRBD1
TGTGCCAGCAGTCGGACAGGGATTGGTACTGAAGCTTTCTTT
CASSRTGIGTEAFF
>few|TRBV2|TRBJ1-1|-
TGTGCCAGCAGTGCGTTCGAGGACACTGAAGCTTTCTTT
CASSAFEDTEAFF
>once|TRBV9|TRBJ1-3|-
TGTGCCAGCAGCTCCTCGAGGGGATCTGCCACCGACTCTGGAAACACCATATATTTT
CASSSSRGSATDSGNTIYF
>-|TRBV4-1|TRBJ2-1|-
TGCGCCAGCAGCTCCTTCGGGGTGCGGAACAATGAGCAGTTCTTC
CASSSFGVRNNEQFF
>-|TRBV7-9|TRBJ1-2|TRBD1
TGTGCCAGCAGCTTCAGTGGACAGGCAAACTATGGCTACACCTTC
CASSFSGQANYGYTF
>few|TRBV20-1|TRBJ2-5|-
TGCAGTGGACAGCACCAAGAGACCCAGTACTTC
CSGQHQETQYF
>-|TRBV30|TRBJ1-3|-
TGTGCCTGGAGTGAATCCTTATCGGACACCATATATTTT
CAWSESLSDTIYF
>-|TRBV9|TRBJ2-1|-
TGTGCCAGCAGCTCTCCTAGGGAAAATGAGCAGTTCTTC
CASSSPRENEQFF
>-|TRBV5-5|TRBJ1-5|-
TGTGCCAGCAGCCCGCGTGGGGGGAACAATCAGCCCCAGCATTTT
CASSPRGGNNQPQHF
>-|TRBV27|TRBJ1-1|TRBD1
TGTGCCAGCGCCCGGGACAGGGTGAACACTGAAGCTTTCTTT
CASARDRVNTEAFF
>-|TRBV5-4|TRBJ2-1|TRBD2
TGTGCCAGCAGCTTTAGGATCGGGAGGGCCGGCAATGAGCAGTTCTTC
CASSFRIGRAGNEQFF
>-|TRBV19|TRBJ2-7|-
TGTGCCAGTAGTACCCCGACTAGGAGGGAGCAGTACTTC
CASSTPTRREQYF
>-|TRBV4-1|TRBJ2-7|TRBD1
TGCGCCAGCAGCCCCCCCGAGACAGGGAACTACGAGCAGTACTTC
CASSPPETGNYEQYF
>-|TRBV11-3|TRBJ1-6|-
TGTGCCAGCAGCTTCTTCGGGGCTAATTCACCCCTCCACTTT
CASSFFGANSPLHF
>-|TRBV2|TRBJ2-1|-
TGTGCCAGCACAGCGGACGACTCCTACAATGAGCAGTTCTTC
CASTADDSYNEQFF
>-|TRBV6-1|TRBJ2-5|TRBD2
TGTGCCAGCAGTGAACTAGCGGGAGGTGCCGGATCAGAGACCCAGTACTTC
CASSELAGGAGSETQYF
>-|TRBV27|TRBJ1-2|-
TGTGCCAGCAGTTTATCTCCGGGACCCAACTATGGCTACACCTTC
CASSLSPGPNYGYTF
>-|TRBV19|TRBJ2-2|TRBD1
TGTGCCAGTAGTATAGAAGGACAGGGGTCTCCCGGGGAGCTGTTTTTT
CASSIEGQGSPGELFF
>-|TRBV24-1|TRBJ2-6|-
TGTGCCACCAGTGATTCAGGGTCCGGGGCCAACGTCCTGACTTTC
CATSDSGSGANVLTF
>once|TRBV3-1/TRBV3-2|TRBJ2-7|TRBD1
TGTGCCAGCAGCCAAGAATTTGTCTTAGGACAGGGGTTATCCGAGCAGTACTTC
CASSQEFVLGQGLSEQYF
>-|TRBV11-3|TRBJ2-1|TRBD1
TGTGCCAGCCGGGACAGCGGTCACAATGAGCAGTTCTTC
CASRDSGHNEQFF
>-|TRBV7-3|TRBJ2-1|TRBD2
TGTGCCAGCAGCTTGTTCGGACTAGGCGATTACAATGAGCAGTTCTTC
CASSLFGLGDYNEQFF
>-|TRBV3-1/TRBV3-2|TRBJ1-3|TRBD1
TGTGCCAGCAGGCCTAAACCGGGACAGGCTCCCCTCGCCTCTGGAAACACCATATATTTT
CASRPKPGQAPLASGNTIYF
>-|TRBV7-2|TRBJ1-2|-
TGTGCCAGCGTCGGCGTACCGCCTAACTATGGCTACACCTTC
CASVGVPPNYGYTF
>-|TRBV12-5|TRBJ1-1|-
TGTGCTAGTGGTTTGGTACGGGGGGATAGATCGAAGTGGACTGAAGCTTTCTTT
CASGLVRGDRSKWTEAFF
>-|TRBV6-5|TRBJ1-2|TRBD1
TGTGCCAGCAGGAAGACAGGGGCCTATGGCTACACCTTC
CASRKTGAYGYTF
>few|TRBV28|TRBJ2-7|-
TGTGCCAGCGGATTGACAGGAGTCTACGAGCAGTACTTC
CASGLTGVYEQYF
>-|TRBV24-1|TRBJ2-7|TRBD2
TGTGCCACCAGTGATCCAGGGACTAGCGGGATGGAGCAGTACTTC
CATSDPGTSGMEQYF
>-|TRBV29-1|TRBJ1-1|-
TGCAGCGTTGACAGTAACACTGAAGCTTTCTTT
CSVDSNTEAFF
>-|TRBV2|TRBJ2-7|-
TGTGCCAGCAGGGGGCCTGGGGGCGACGAGCAGTACTTC
CASRGPGGDEQYF
>-|TRBV5-1|TRBJ2-7|TRBD2
TGCGCCAGCAGCTGGTCTAGCGGAGTTTCCTACGAGCAGTACTTC
CASSWSSGVSYEQYF
>-|TRBV7-3|TRBJ2-3|TRBD2
TGTGCCAGCAGCCCCGGGACTAGCGGCGTAACTAGCACAGATACGCAGTATTTT
CASSPGTSGVTSTDTQYF
>once|TRBV4-1|TRBJ1-5|-
TGCGCCAGCAGCCAACAAACCTCTTCTGGACACCCCCAGCATTTT
CASSQQTSSGHPQHF
>-|TRBV7-3|TRBJ2-5|-
TGTGCCAGCAGCTTAGGGCGTTTAGAGACCCAGTACTTC
CASSLGRLETQYF
>-|TRBV5-1|TRBJ2-5|TRBD1
TGCGCCAGCAGTGCCGGGACAGGGGAGACCCAGTACTTC
CASSAGTGETQYF